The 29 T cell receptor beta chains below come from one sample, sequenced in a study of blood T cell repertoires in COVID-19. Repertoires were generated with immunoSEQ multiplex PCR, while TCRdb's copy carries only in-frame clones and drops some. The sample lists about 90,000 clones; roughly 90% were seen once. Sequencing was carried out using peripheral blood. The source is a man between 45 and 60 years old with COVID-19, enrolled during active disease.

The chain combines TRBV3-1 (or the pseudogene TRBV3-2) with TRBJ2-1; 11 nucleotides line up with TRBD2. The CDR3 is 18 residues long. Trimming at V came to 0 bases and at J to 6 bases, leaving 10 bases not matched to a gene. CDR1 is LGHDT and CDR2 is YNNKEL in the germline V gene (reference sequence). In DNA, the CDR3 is TGTGCCAGCAGCCAAGAGAGGCTTAGCGGGGGGGCCCTCAATGAGCAGTTCTTC. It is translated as CASSQERLSGGALNEQFF.

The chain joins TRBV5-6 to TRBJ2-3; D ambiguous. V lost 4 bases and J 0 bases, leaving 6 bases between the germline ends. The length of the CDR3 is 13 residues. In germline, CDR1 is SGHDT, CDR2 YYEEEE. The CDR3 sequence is CASSKSSTDTQYF. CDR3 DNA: TGTGCCAGCAGCAAATCTAGCACAGATACGCAGTATTTT.

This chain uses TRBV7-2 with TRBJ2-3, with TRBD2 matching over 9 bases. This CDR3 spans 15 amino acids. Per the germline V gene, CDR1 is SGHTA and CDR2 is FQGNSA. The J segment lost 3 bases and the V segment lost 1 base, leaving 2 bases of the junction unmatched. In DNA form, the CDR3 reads TGTGCCAGCAGCTTAGATAGCGGGGGTACAGATACGCAGTATTTT. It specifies CASSLDSGGTDTQYF. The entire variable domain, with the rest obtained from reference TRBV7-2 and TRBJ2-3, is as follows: GAGVSQSPSNKVTEKGKDVELRCDPISGHTALYWYRQSLGQGLEFLIYFQGNSAPDKSGLPSDRFSAERTGGSVSTLTIQRTQQEDSAVYLCASSLDSGGTDTQYFGPGTRLTVL.

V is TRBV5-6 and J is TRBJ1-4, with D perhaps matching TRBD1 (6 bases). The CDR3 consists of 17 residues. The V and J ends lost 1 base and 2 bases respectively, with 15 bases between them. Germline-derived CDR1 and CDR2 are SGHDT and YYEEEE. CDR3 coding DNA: TGTGCCAGCAGCTTGTTCCAGGGGCATGCGACTAATGAAAAACTGTTTTTT. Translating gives CASSLFQGHATNEKLFF.

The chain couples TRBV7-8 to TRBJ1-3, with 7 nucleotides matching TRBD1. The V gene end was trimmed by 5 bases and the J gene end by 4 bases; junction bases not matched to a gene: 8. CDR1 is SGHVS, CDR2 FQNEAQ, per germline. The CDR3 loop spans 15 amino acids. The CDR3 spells CASSKNRGSGNTIYF. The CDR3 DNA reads TGTGCCAGCAGCAAAAACAGGGGCTCCGGAAACACCATATATTTT.

The CDR3 sequence is CASSAGTPSGNTIYF. The CDR3 coding sequence is TGTGCCAGCAGCGCCGGGACACCGTCTGGAAACACCATATATTTT. This chain links TRBV11-1 with TRBJ1-3, with D possibly being TRBD1 (6 bases). Trimming cost V 5 bases and J 1 base, with 12 bases left between them. The CDR3 covers 15 residues. Germline V CDR1 and CDR2: SGHAT, FQDESV (reference sequence).

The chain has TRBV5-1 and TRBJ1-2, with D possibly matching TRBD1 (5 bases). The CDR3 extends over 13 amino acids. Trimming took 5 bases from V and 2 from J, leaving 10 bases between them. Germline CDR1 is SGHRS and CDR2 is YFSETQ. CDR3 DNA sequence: TGCGCCAGCAGTCCCGACAGAAACTATGGCTACACCTTC. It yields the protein CASSPDRNYGYTF.

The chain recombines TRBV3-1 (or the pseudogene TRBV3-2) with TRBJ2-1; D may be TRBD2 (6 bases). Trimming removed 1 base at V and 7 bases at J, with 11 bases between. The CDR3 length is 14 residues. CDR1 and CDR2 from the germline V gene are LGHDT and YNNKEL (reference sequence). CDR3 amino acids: CASSQAGGSNEQFF. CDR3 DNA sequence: TGTGCCAGCAGCCAAGCCGGAGGGTCTAATGAGCAGTTCTTC.

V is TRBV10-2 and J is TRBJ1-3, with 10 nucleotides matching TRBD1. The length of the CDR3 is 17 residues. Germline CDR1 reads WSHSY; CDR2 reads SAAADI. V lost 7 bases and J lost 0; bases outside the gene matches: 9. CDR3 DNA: TGCGCCAGCAATCCGGGACAGGGGACAAGCTCTGGAAACACCATATATTTT. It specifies CASNPGQGTSSGNTIYF.

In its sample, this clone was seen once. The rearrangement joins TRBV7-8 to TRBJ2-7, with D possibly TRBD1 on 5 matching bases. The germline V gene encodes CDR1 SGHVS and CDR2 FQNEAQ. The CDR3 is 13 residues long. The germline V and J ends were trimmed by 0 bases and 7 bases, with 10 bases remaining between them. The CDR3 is CASSLASGLEQYF. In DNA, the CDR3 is TGTGCCAGCAGCTTAGCCTCAGGGTTGGAGCAGTACTTC.

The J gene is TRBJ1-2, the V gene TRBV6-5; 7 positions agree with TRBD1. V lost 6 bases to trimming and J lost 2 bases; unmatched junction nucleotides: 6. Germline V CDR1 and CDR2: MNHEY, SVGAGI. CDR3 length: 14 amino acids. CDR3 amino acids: CASRTDRANYGYTF. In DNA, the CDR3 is TGTGCCAGCAGAACCGACAGGGCCAACTATGGCTACACCTTC.

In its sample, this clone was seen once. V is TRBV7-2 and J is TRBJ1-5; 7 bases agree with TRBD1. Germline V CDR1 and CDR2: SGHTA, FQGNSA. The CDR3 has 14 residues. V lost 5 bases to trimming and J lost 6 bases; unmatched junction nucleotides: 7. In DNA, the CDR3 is TGTGCCAGCAGCCTGCAGGGGGTTGGTCAGCCCCAGCATTTT. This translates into CASSLQGVGQPQHF.

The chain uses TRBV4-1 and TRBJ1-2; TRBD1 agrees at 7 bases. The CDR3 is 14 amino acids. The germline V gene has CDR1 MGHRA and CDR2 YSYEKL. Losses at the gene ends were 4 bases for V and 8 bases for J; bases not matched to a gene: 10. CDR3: CASSPDRDSRGYTF. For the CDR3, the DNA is TGCGCCAGCAGCCCTGACCGGGACAGCAGAGGCTACACCTTC.

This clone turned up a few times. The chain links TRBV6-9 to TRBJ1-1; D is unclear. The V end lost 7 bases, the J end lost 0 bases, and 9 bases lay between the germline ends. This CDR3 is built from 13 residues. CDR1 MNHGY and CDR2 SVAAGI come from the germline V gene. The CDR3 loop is CASIRRLNTEAFF. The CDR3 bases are TGTGCCAGCATAAGGCGGTTGAACACTGAAGCTTTCTTT.

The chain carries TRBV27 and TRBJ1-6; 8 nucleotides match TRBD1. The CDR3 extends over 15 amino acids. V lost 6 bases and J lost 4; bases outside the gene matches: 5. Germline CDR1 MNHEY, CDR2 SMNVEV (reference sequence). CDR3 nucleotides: TGTGCCAGCAGGCGGGACAGGAGGTATAATTCACCCCTCCACTTT. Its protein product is CASRRDRRYNSPLHF.

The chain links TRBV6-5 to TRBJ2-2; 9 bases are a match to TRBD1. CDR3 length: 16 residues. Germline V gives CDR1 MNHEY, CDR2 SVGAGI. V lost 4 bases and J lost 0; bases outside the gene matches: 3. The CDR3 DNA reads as TGTGCCAGCAGTTTCCGGACAGGGGCGAACACCGGGGAGCTGTTTTTT. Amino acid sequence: CASSFRTGANTGELFF.

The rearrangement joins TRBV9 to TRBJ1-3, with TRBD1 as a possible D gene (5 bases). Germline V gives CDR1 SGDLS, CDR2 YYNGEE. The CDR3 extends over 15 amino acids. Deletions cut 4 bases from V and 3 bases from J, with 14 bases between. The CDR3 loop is CASSPRVGDGNTIYF. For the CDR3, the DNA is TGTGCCAGCAGCCCCCGGGTAGGGGATGGAAACACCATATATTTT.

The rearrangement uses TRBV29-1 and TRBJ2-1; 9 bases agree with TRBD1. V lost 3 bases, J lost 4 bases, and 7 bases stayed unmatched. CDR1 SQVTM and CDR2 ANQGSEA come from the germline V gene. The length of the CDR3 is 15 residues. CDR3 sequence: CSVELQTGGYNEQFF. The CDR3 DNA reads TGCAGCGTTGAGCTACAGACAGGGGGATACAATGAGCAGTTCTTC.

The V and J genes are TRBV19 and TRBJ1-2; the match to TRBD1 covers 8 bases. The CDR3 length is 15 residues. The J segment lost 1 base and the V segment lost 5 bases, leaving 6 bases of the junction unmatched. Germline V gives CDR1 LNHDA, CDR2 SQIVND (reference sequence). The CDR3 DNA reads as TGTGCCAGTAGTGTCCAGGGGGCCCTTAACTATGGCTACACCTTC. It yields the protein CASSVQGALNYGYTF.

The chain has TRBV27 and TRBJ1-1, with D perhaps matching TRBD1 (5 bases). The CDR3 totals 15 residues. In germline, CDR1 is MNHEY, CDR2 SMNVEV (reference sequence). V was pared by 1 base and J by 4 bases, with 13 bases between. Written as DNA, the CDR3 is TGTGCCAGCAGTTTATGGGGGGAGGTCGGCACTGAAGCTTTCTTT. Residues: CASSLWGEVGTEAFF.

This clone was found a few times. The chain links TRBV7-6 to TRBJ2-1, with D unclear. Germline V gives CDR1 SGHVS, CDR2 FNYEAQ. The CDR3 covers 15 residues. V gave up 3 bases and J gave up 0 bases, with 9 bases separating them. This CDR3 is CASSFGISSYNEQFF. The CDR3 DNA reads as TGTGCCAGCAGCTTCGGTATAAGCTCCTACAATGAGCAGTTCTTC.

The chain's CDR3 is CASSFSRGTYEQYF. The DNA of the CDR3 is TGTGCCAGCAGCTTTAGCCGCGGGACCTACGAGCAGTACTTC. The V call is TRBV5-4, the J call TRBJ2-7; a weak D match, TRBD2 (6 bases). This CDR3 contains 14 residues. In germline, CDR1 is SGHNT, CDR2 YYREEE (reference sequence). V gave up 2 bases and J gave up 2 bases, with 11 bases separating them.

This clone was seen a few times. This chain's CDR3 is CASSLWEAGTFF. The CDR3 DNA reads as TGTGCCAGCAGTTTATGGGAGGCTGGGACTTTCTTT. The chain is built from TRBV12-3 or TRBV12-4 and TRBJ1-1, with unresolved D. The CDR3 loop spans 12 amino acids. V gave up 2 bases and J gave up 12 bases, with 13 bases separating them.

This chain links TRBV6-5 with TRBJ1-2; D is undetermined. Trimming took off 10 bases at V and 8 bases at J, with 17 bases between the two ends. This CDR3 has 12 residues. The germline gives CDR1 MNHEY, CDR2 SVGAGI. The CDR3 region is CATSAGLLGYTF. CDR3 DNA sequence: TGTGCCACGTCGGCAGGACTACTGGGCTACACCTTC.

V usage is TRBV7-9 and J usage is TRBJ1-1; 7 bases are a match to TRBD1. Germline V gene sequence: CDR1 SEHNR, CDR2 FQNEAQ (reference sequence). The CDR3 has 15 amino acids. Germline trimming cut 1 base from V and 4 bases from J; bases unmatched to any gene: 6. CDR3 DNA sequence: TGTGCCAGCAGCTTAGTGGACAGGCAGCCCACTGAAGCTTTCTTT. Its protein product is CASSLVDRQPTEAFF.

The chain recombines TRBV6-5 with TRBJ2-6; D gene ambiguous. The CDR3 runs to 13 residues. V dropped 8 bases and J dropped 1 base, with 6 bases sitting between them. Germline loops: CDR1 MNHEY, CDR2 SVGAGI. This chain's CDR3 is CASRRSGANVLTF. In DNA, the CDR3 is TGTGCCAGCCGCAGGTCTGGGGCCAACGTCCTGACTTTC.

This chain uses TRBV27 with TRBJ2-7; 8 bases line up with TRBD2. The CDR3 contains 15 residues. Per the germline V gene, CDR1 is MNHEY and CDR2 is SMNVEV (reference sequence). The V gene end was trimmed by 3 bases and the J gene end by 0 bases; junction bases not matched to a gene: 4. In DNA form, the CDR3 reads TGTGCCAGCAGTTTGGCGGGGGGTTCCTCCTACGAGCAGTACTTC. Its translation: CASSLAGGSSYEQYF.

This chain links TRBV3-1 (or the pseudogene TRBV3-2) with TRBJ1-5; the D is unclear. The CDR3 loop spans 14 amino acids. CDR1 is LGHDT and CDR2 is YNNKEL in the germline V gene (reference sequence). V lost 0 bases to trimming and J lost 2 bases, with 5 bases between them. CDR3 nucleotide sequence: TGTGCCAGCAGCCAAGACATTGGCAATCAGCCCCAGCATTTT. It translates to CASSQDIGNQPQHF.

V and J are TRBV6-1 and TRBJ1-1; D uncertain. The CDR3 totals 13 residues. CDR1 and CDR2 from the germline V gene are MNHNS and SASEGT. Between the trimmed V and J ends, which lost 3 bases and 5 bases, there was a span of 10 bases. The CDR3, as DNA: TGTGCCAGCAGTGACAGTTCTTGGACTGAAGCTTTCTTT. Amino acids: CASSDSSWTEAFF.